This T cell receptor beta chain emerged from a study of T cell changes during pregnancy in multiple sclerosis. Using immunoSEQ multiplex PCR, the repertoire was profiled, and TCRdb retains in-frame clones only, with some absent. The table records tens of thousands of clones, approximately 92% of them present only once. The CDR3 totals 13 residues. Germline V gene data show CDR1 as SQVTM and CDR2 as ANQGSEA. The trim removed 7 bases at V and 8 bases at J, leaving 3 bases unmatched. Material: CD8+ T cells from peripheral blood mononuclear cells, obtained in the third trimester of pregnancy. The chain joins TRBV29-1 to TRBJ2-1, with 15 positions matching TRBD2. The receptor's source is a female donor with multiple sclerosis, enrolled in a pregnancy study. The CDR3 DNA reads TGCAGCGGGACTAGCGGGAGGGCCTATGAGCAGTTCTTC. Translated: CSGTSGRAYEQFF.